The 20 T cell receptor beta chains given below trace back to one sample, sequenced in a study of cytomegalovirus exposure and HLA in healthy donors. With 60 Vbeta and 13 Jbeta primers, the PCR was carried out. The protocol was immunoSEQ multiplex PCR, while the TCRdb copy is restricted to in-frame clones and leaves out a portion. The data show around 140,000 clones, with about 86% seen just once and 4% to 6.5% held by the top ten. Material: PBMCs. These receptors originate from a woman between 25 and 40 years old in good health and CMV-seronegative.

This sequence joins TRBV28 and TRBJ2-2, with 8 bases that match TRBD2. This CDR3 contains 16 residues. CDR1 MDHEN and CDR2 SYDVKM come from the germline V gene. The trim removed 8 bases at V and 5 bases at J, leaving 13 bases unmatched. The CDR3 DNA follows: TGTGCCAGCCAGGGCCCCGGCGGGGGGAAAACCGGGGAGCTGTTTTTT. Translated, it gives CASQGPGGGKTGELFF.

The rearrangement joins TRBV19 to TRBJ1-2; TRBD1 matches 9 bases. In germline, CDR1 is LNHDA, CDR2 SQIVND (reference sequence). Trimming took 6 bases from V and 0 from J; bases not matched to a gene: 2. The CDR3 is made up of 14 amino acids. DNA for the CDR3: TGTGCCAGTAGGGGGACAGGGACTAACTATGGCTACACCTTC. It is translated as CASRGTGTNYGYTF.

This chain uses TRBV28 with TRBJ1-5; no firm D call. Between the trimmed V and J ends, which lost 6 bases and 7 bases, there was a span of 13 bases. Germline V CDR1 and CDR2: MDHEN, SYDVKM. The CDR3 sequence is 13 residues long. This chain's CDR3 is CASRRLASQPQHF. CDR3 DNA: TGTGCCAGCAGAAGATTAGCTTCGCAGCCCCAGCATTTT.

The rearrangement links TRBV30 to TRBJ1-2; 7 bases are a match to TRBD1. Germline CDR1 GTSNPN, CDR2 SVGIG (reference sequence). This CDR3 comprises 16 residues. The V segment lost 3 bases and the J segment 5 bases; nucleotides outside the gene matches: 15. The CDR3 is CAWSRRTGLTIYGYTF. The CDR3 DNA is TGTGCCTGGAGCCGAAGGACAGGTTTAACAATTTATGGCTACACCTTC.

V usage is TRBV27 and J usage is TRBJ2-7; D remains unclear. The CDR3 totals 12 residues. Trimming left V 5 bases short and J 6 bases short, with 11 bases between. Per the germline V gene, CDR1 is MNHEY and CDR2 is SMNVEV (reference sequence). The CDR3 DNA sequence: TGTGCCAGCAGTCGCCCGGGTGGCGAGCAGTACTTC. As protein: CASSRPGGEQYF.

Here the CDR3 DNA reads TGTGCCTGGAGTTCAAGGACAGGGCCGCAAGGCTACACCTTC. It yields the protein CAWSSRTGPQGYTF. The J gene is TRBJ1-2, the V gene TRBV30; the match to TRBD1 covers 8 bases. The CDR3 runs to 14 residues. The trim removed 2 bases at V and 8 bases at J, leaving 10 bases unmatched. The V gene's germline CDR1 is GTSNPN and CDR2 SVGIG (reference sequence). The complete variable domain, with remaining parts taken from reference TRBV30 and TRBJ1-2, reads SQTIHQWPATLVQPVGSPLSLECTVEGTSNPNLYWYRQAAGRGLQLLFYSVGIGQISSEVPQNLSASRPQDRQFILSSKKLLLSDSGFYLCAWSSRTGPQGYTFGSGTRLTVV.

The V gene is TRBV7-9, the J gene TRBJ1-1, with a possible D match to TRBD1 (6 bases). Trimming shortened V by 1 base and J by 1 base, and 13 bases separated the two germline ends. The CDR3 has 16 amino acids. Germline V gene data show CDR1 as SEHNR and CDR2 as FQNEAQ (reference sequence). The CDR3 DNA is TGTGCCAGCAGCTTAGTAGGGGGGGGAACGAACACTGAAGCTTTCTTT. Translation gives CASSLVGGGTNTEAFF.

The chain carries TRBV5-4 and TRBJ1-6, with 7 bases aligning to TRBD1. CDR1 is SGHNT and CDR2 is YYREEE in the germline V gene (reference sequence). The V gene end was trimmed by 0 bases and the J gene end by 5 bases; junction bases not matched to a gene: 5. The CDR3 spans 16 residues. CDR3 nucleotide sequence: TGTGCCAGCAGCTTGGGACAGGGCCTCGATAATTCACCCCTCCACTTT. Translated: CASSLGQGLDNSPLHF.

This clone was counted a single time. The chain couples TRBV7-2 to TRBJ2-7, with 10 bases aligning to TRBD1. With V trimmed by 5 bases and J by 2 bases, 3 bases remained unmatched. The CDR3 covers 14 residues. Germline CDR1 is SGHTA and CDR2 is FQGNSA. CDR3 coding DNA: TGTGCCAGCAGCCCCGGGACAGGGGCCTACGAGCAGTACTTC. Translating gives CASSPGTGAYEQYF.

This rearrangement joins TRBV19 to TRBJ2-3; D is ambiguous. Germline-derived CDR1 and CDR2 are LNHDA and SQIVND (reference sequence). V shed 4 bases and J shed 5 bases, with 13 bases lying between them. The length of the CDR3 is 14 residues. In nucleotides, the CDR3 is TGTGCCAGTAGTAAATGGCAGTTTGAAGATACGCAGTATTTT. Residues: CASSKWQFEDTQYF.

This rearrangement joins TRBV2 to TRBJ1-3, with 9 bases that match TRBD1. The germline CDR1 and CDR2 sequences are SNHLY and FYNNEI. The junction had 13 bases not matched to a gene; V was cut back by 7 bases and J by 0 bases. This CDR3 is 18 amino acids long. The CDR3 sequence is CASIPGTGNSLSGNTIYF. CDR3 in DNA: TGTGCCAGCATCCCCGGGACAGGGAATTCCCTCTCTGGAAACACCATATATTTT.

The genes are TRBV19 and TRBJ2-5; no reliable D call. The ends were cut back, 6 bases at V and 1 base at J, with 18 bases in the middle. CDR3 length: 16 amino acids. Per the germline V gene, CDR1 is LNHDA and CDR2 is SQIVND (reference sequence). As DNA, the CDR3 is TGTGCCAGTAGCAATGACGGAGTAGAAGGCCAAGAGACCCAGTACTTC. Its protein is CASSNDGVEGQETQYF.

In the case of this clone: The junction departs from the called germline gene at one end, perhaps through a read error. V and J are TRBV9 and TRBJ2-3; D is unclear. The germline gives CDR1 SGDLS, CDR2 YYNGEE. The length of the CDR3 is 14 residues. As DNA, the CDR3 is TGTGCCGGCAGCGCAGACAACCAAGAGGATACGCAGTATTTT. Encoded protein: CAGSADNQEDTQYF.

This clone appeared once. V gene TRBV11-3 combines with J gene TRBJ2-1; TRBD2 matches at 15 bases. Germline CDR1 reads SGHNT; CDR2 reads YENEEA. This CDR3 is built from 19 residues. Trimming cost V 5 bases and J 0 bases; bases outside gene matches: 8. In DNA, the CDR3 is TGTGCCAGCAGCAAAAGGACTAGCGGGAGGGAAGGCTCCTACAATGAGCAGTTCTTC. Its translation: CASSKRTSGREGSYNEQFF.

V and J are TRBV2 and TRBJ1-1; D not certain. CDR3 length: 13 amino acids. The ends were cut back, 6 bases at V and 5 bases at J, with 13 bases in the middle. CDR1 is SNHLY, CDR2 FYNNEI, per germline. The CDR3 DNA is TGTGCCAGCAGAGACGACGGGATTACTGAAGCTTTCTTT. Translation gives CASRDDGITEAFF.

The rearrangement uses TRBV7-9 and TRBJ2-5, with 15 bases fitting TRBD2. CDR1 is SEHNR and CDR2 is FQNEAQ in the germline V gene (reference sequence). This CDR3 spans 17 amino acids. V shed 6 bases and J 0 bases; nucleotides not matched to a gene: 5. The CDR3 region is CASRPGLAGGYQETQYF. The CDR3 coding sequence is TGTGCCAGCAGGCCGGGACTAGCGGGGGGCTACCAAGAGACCCAGTACTTC.

The chain carries TRBV9 and TRBJ1-2; 7 nucleotides match TRBD1. The CDR3 contains 15 residues. The V segment lost 4 bases and the J segment 1 base; nucleotides outside the gene matches: 7. The germline CDR1 and CDR2 sequences are SGDLS and YYNGEE. The CDR3 nucleotides are TGTGCCAGCAGCCGAGACAGGGTCGGTAACTATGGCTACACCTTC. It translates to CASSRDRVGNYGYTF.

This clone has only a few counts. The chain carries TRBV28 and TRBJ1-6; tentatively, D is TRBD1 (6 bases). Germline V gene lookup returns CDR1 MDHEN and CDR2 SYDVKM. The CDR3 runs to 19 residues. V was trimmed by 3 bases and J by 2 bases, leaving 20 bases between them. The CDR3 is CASSLSSVWGGPYNSPLHF. In nucleotides, the CDR3 is TGTGCCAGCAGTTTGAGTTCGGTGTGGGGGGGCCCCTATAATTCACCCCTCCACTTT.

The V call is TRBV10-1, the J call TRBJ2-7; maybe TRBD2 (5 bases). CDR3 length: 12 amino acids. Germline V CDR1 and CDR2: WNHNN, SYGVQD (reference sequence). V lost 3 bases and J lost 11, with 14 bases in between. CDR3 residues: CASSELGEAEYF. CDR3 DNA: TGCGCCAGCAGTGAATTGGGAGAAGCTGAGTACTTC.

J is TRBJ2-3 and V is TRBV7-2; 9 bases align to TRBD2. The CDR3 runs 16 residues. Germline trimming cut 5 bases from V and 4 bases from J; bases unmatched to any gene: 10. CDR1 and CDR2 from the germline V gene are SGHTA and FQGNSA. DNA of the CDR3: TGTGCCAGCAGCATCAATGCGGGACTAGCCGCAGATACGCAGTATTTT. This encodes CASSINAGLAADTQYF. The full variable domain, rest sourced from reference TRBV7-2 and TRBJ2-3, is GAGVSQSPSNKVTEKGKDVELRCDPISGHTALYWYRQSLGQGLEFLIYFQGNSAPDKSGLPSDRFSAERTGGSVSTLTIQRTQQEDSAVYLCASSINAGLAADTQYFGPGTRLTVL.